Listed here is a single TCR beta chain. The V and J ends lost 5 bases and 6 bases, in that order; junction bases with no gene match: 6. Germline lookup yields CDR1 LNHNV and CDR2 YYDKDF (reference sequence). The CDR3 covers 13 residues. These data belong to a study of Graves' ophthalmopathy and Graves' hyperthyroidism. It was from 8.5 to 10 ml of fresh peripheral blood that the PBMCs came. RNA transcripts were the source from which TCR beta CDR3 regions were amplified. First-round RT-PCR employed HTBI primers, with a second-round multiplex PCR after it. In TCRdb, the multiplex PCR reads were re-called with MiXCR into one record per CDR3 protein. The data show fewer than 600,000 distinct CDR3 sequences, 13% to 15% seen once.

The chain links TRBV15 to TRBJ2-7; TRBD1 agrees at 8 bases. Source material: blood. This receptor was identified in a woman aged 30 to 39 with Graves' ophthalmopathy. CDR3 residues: CATSPYRGSEQYF. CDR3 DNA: TGTGCCACCAGCCCCTACAGGGGGAGCGAGCAGTACTTC.